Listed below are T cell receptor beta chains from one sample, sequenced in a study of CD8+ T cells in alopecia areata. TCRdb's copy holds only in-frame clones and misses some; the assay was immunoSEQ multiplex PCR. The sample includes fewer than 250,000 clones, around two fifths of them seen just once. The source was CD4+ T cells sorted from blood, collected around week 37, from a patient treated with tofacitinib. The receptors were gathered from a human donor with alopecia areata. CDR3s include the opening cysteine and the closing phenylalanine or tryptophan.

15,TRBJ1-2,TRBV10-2,CASSEIQEANYGYTF
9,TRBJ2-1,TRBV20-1,CRHGDEQFF
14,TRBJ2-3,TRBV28,CASGTSGYTDTQYF
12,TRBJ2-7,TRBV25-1,CASSEGVGEQYF
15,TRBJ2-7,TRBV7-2,CASSLGKSWGYEQYF
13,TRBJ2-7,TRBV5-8,CASSQMGGNEQYF
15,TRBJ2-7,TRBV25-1,CASRSFSGQRYEQYF
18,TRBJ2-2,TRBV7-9,CASSPSEGPQPWAGELFF
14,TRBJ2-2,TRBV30,CAWTWDRNTGELFF
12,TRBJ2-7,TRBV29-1,CSVVEGSYEQYF
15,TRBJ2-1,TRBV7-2,CASSLGRDSYNEQFF
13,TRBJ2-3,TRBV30,CAWSVAGADTQYF
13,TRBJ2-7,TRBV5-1,CASSLRESYEQYF
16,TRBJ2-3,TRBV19,CASSLASTGPPDTQYF
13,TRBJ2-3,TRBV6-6,CASRPPGVDTQYF
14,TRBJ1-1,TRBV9,CASSPHTENTEAFF
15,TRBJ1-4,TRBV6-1,CASRKNSATNEKLFF
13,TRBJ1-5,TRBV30,CAAAWDSNQPQHF
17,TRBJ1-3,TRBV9,CASSYEPTPDSGNTIYF
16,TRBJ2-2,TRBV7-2,CASSRATGGASGELFF
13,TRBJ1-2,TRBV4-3,CASSQDRGYGYTF
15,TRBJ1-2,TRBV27,CASRSRGGGGYGYTF